These 11 T cell receptor beta chains came from one sample sequenced in a study of T cells in Graves' hyperthyroidism and ophthalmopathy. Amplification targeted TCR beta CDR3 regions from RNA transcripts. HTBI primers were used for first-round RT-PCR of the TCR CDR3. TCRdb passed the multiplex PCR reads through MiXCR, listing each CDR3 protein once. Of some 250,000 distinct CDR3 sequences in the sample, 13% to 15% are singletons; the top ten hold over 25%. Sequencing was carried out using blood. The receptors shown here come from a woman between 45 and 60 years old with Graves' hyperthyroidism that later progressed to Graves' ophthalmopathy.

In this sample, this clonotype turned up many times. The gene calls are TRBV20-1 and TRBJ2-3; 9 nucleotides align to TRBD2. Germline CDR1 and CDR2: DFQATT and SNEGSKA (reference sequence). The V and J ends lost 6 bases and 2 bases, in that order; junction bases with no gene match: 12. The CDR3 spans 16 residues. This chain's CDR3 is CSASPRAGGHTDTQYF. CDR3 coding DNA: TGCAGTGCCAGCCCTAGAGCGGGAGGCCACACAGATACGCAGTATTTT.

Many counts were recorded for this clonotype. J is TRBJ1-5 and V is TRBV18, with a tentative D call TRBD1 (5 bases). Between the trimmed V and J ends, which lost 2 bases and 5 bases, there was a span of 10 bases. Per germline, CDR1 KGHSH and CDR2 LQKENI. This CDR3 comprises 14 residues. The CDR3 sequence is CASSPGGRHQPQHF. The CDR3 bases are TGTGCCAGCTCACCAGGGGGACGGCATCAGCCCCAGCATTTT.

This clonotype has just a few counts. J is TRBJ1-5 and V is TRBV19; the match to TRBD1 covers 9 bases. V was clipped by 5 bases and J by 6 bases; unmatched bases: 5. CDR1 and CDR2 (germline): LNHDA, SQIVND (reference sequence). This CDR3 has 14 residues. CDR3 in DNA: TGTGCCAGTAGTTCAGGACAGGGGACTCAGCCCCAGCATTTT. As protein: CASSSGQGTQPQHF.

This clonotype occurred many times. The rearrangement uses TRBV10-3 and TRBJ2-7; no firm D call. The V end was cut by 3 bases, the J end by 3 bases, with 9 bases between. The CDR3 runs 13 residues. Germline V gene sequence: CDR1 ENHRY, CDR2 SYGVKD. DNA of the CDR3: TGTGCCATCAGTGATTCGGCTAGCTACGAGCAGTACTTC. It translates to CAISDSASYEQYF.

This clonotype was seen repeatedly, ten times or more. V and J are TRBV28 and TRBJ1-4; D remains unclear. V gave up 2 bases and J gave up 7 bases, with 20 bases separating them. This CDR3 has 17 residues. Germline-derived CDR1 and CDR2 are MDHEN and SYDVKM. CDR3 sequence: CASSLLGRDLGSEKLFF. The DNA for the CDR3 is TGTGCCAGCAGTTTACTCGGACGGGATTTGGGGAGTGAAAAACTGTTTTTT.

About this clonotype itself: A read error may account for a junction end that differs from germline. The V call is TRBV7-7, the J call TRBJ2-1; D gene unclear. Germline CDR1 SSHAT, CDR2 FNYEAQ (reference sequence). This CDR3 region has 14 residues. This CDR3 is CASSPTGEVGEQFF. CDR3 bases: TGTGCTAGCAGCCCAACGGGTGAAGTCGGCGAGCAGTTCTTC. Full variable domain (remainder filled in from reference TRBV7-7 and TRBJ2-1): GAGVSQSPRYKVTKRGQDVTLRCDPISSHATLYWYQQALGQGPEFLTYFNYEAQPDKSGLPSDRFSAERPEGSISTLTIQRTEQRDSAMYRCASSPTGEVGEQFFGPGTRLTVL.

This clonotype was observed many times. The chain has TRBV5-1 and TRBJ2-3; no reliable D call. Germline lookup yields CDR1 SGHRS and CDR2 YFSETQ. The CDR3 is made up of 15 amino acids. The V end lost 3 bases, the J end lost 0 bases, and 11 bases lay between the germline ends. Written as DNA, the CDR3 is TGCGCCAGCAGCTCCGACGGGCGTAGCACAGATACGCAGTATTTT. Its protein product is CASSSDGRSTDTQYF.

This clonotype was seen ten or more times. This chain joins TRBV5-1 and TRBJ1-4; D gene unclear. The germline gives CDR1 SGHRS, CDR2 YFSETQ. Deletions cut 0 bases from V and 8 bases from J, with 8 bases between. The CDR3 consists of 13 residues. CDR3 sequence reads: CASSLVGGEKLFF. For the CDR3, the DNA is TGCGCCAGCAGCTTGGTGGGTGGAGAAAAACTGTTTTTT.

In its sample, this clonotype was seen many times. The rearrangement joins TRBV2 to TRBJ2-7; possibly TRBD1 for D (7 bases). V was pared by 5 bases and J by 1 base, with 18 bases between. There are 16 residues in the CDR3. CDR1 is SNHLY, CDR2 FYNNEI, per germline. For the CDR3, the DNA is TGTGCCAGCAGTCACCAAGGGGGCGGGAATTCCTACGAGCAGTACTTC. Translated: CASSHQGGGNSYEQYF.

The CDR3 here is CASRSEAANTGELFF. In DNA, the CDR3 is TGCGCCAGCAGGAGCGAGGCGGCGAACACCGGGGAGCTGTTTTTT. V usage is TRBV5-1 and J usage is TRBJ2-2; no clear D. The CDR3 runs 15 residues. V lost 5 bases and J 0 bases, leaving 11 bases between the germline ends. Per the germline V gene, CDR1 is SGHRS and CDR2 is YFSETQ.

This clonotype came up many times. The chain carries TRBV5-1 and TRBJ2-3; possibly TRBD1 or TRBD2 for D (6 bases each). The V end lost 0 bases, the J end lost 3 bases, and 11 bases lay between the germline ends. Germline V gene data show CDR1 as SGHRS and CDR2 as YFSETQ. The length of the CDR3 is 15 residues. CDR3 sequence (DNA): TGCGCCAGCAGCTTGGAGACAGGACTAACAGATACGCAGTATTTT. This codes for CASSLETGLTDTQYF.